The 12 T cell receptor beta chains reported below all come from one sample, sequenced in a study of shared clonotypes between healthy human individuals. Generated by immunoSEQ multiplex PCR, the TCRdb table keeps only in-frame clones and is missing some. The table includes 2 million to 3 million clones, approximately 94% detected once. Sequencing was performed on naive CD4+ T cells from PBMCs. Subset of the sample: CD45RA+ positively selected. These receptors all come from a man aged 18 to 29 in good health. Some clones in this sample may be carry-over from other donors' samples.

The chain links TRBV27 to TRBJ2-7; 11 bases agree with TRBD2. The CDR3 totals 15 residues. In germline, CDR1 is MNHEY, CDR2 SMNVEV (reference sequence). V lost 6 bases, J lost 7 bases, and 11 bases stayed unmatched. The CDR3 here is CASSPRVSGRGEQYF. DNA for the CDR3: TGTGCCAGCAGCCCCCGGGTTAGCGGGAGGGGAGAGCAGTACTTC.

V is TRBV19 and J is TRBJ1-2; D not certain. Trimming stripped 8 bases from V and 8 bases from J, with 12 bases between. Per the germline V gene, CDR1 is LNHDA and CDR2 is SQIVND (reference sequence). The CDR3 runs 11 residues. DNA for the CDR3: TGTGCCAGTGGACGGCGAGGCGGCTACACCTTC. Its protein product is CASGRRGGYTF.

The genes are TRBV6-1 and TRBJ1-5; D is ambiguous. This CDR3 is 13 amino acids long. Trimming pared 6 bases from V and 4 bases from J, leaving 10 bases between. Germline-derived CDR1 and CDR2 are MNHNS and SASEGT. The CDR3 protein is CASSTDPNQPQHF. As DNA, the CDR3 is TGTGCCAGCAGCACCGATCCAAATCAGCCCCAGCATTTT.

V usage is TRBV30 and J usage is TRBJ2-3, with D possibly matching TRBD2 (5 bases). Germline CDR1 reads GTSNPN; CDR2 reads SVGIG (reference sequence). V was cut by 2 bases and J by 1 base, with 10 bases left in between. This CDR3 contains 14 residues. The CDR3 DNA reads TGTGCCTGGAGTCCAGCGGTGGGCACAGATACGCAGTATTTT. Translated, it gives CAWSPAVGTDTQYF.

The chain links TRBV28 to TRBJ2-7; 8 bases are a match to TRBD1. V dropped 5 bases and J dropped 6; count of bases not matched to a gene: 9. The CDR3 length is 14 residues. The germline CDR1 and CDR2 sequences are MDHEN and SYDVKM. CDR3 nucleotides: TGTGCCAGCAGTCCGGGACAGGAGCCCAGCGAGCAGTACTTC. It yields the protein CASSPGQEPSEQYF. Looking up the rest from reference TRBV28 and TRBJ2-7 gives the full variable domain: DVKVTQSSRYLVKRTGEKVFLECVQDMDHENMFWYRQDPGLGLRLIYFSYDVKMKEKGDIPEGYSVSREKKERFSLILESASTNQTSMYLCASSPGQEPSEQYFGPGTRLTVT.

The V and J genes are TRBV11-2 and TRBJ2-3, with 7 bases matching TRBD2. Germline-derived CDR1 and CDR2 are SGHAT and FQNNGV. V was clipped by 5 bases and J by 4 bases; unmatched bases: 12. This CDR3 is built from 16 residues. CDR3 region: CASSPEGLQRADTQYF. The CDR3 DNA reads as TGTGCCAGCAGCCCCGAGGGACTACAACGAGCAGATACGCAGTATTTT.

The rearrangement links TRBV5-6 to TRBJ1-4, with no clear D. CDR3 length equals 12 residues. V was pared by 2 bases and J by 8 bases, with 7 bases between. In germline, CDR1 is SGHDT, CDR2 YYEEEE. The CDR3 coding sequence is TGTGCCAGCAGCTTAAAAGGAGAAAAACTGTTTTTT. It translates to CASSLKGEKLFF.

The chain recombines TRBV7-3 with TRBJ2-1; D unresolved. CDR1 is SGHTA, CDR2 FQGTGA, per germline. Trimming left V 1 base short and J 8 bases short, with 12 bases between. The CDR3 is made up of 14 amino acids. CDR3 residues: CASSLRGVADEQFF. For the CDR3, the DNA is TGTGCCAGCAGCTTAAGAGGTGTGGCAGATGAGCAGTTCTTC.

The gene calls are TRBV7-2 and TRBJ1-1; no clear D gene. The V and J ends lost 4 bases and 0 bases respectively, with 9 bases between them. CDR3 size: 14 residues. The germline V gene encodes CDR1 SGHTA and CDR2 FQGNSA. The CDR3 sequence is CASSSNSVNTEAFF. In DNA, the CDR3 is TGTGCCAGCAGCTCAAACAGCGTGAACACTGAAGCTTTCTTT. Full variable domain (outside the CDR3, taken from reference TRBV7-2 and TRBJ1-1): GAGVSQSPSNKVTEKGKDVELRCDPISGHTALYWYRQSLGQGLEFLIYFQGNSAPDKSGLPSDRFSAERTGGSVSTLTIQRTQQEDSAVYLCASSSNSVNTEAFFGQGTRLTVV.

This chain links TRBV29-1 with TRBJ2-7, with TRBD1 identical over 9 bases. Germline CDR1 and CDR2: SQVTM and ANQGSEA. The junction had 6 bases not matched to a gene; V was cut back by 0 bases and J by 3 bases. CDR3 length: 15 residues. The CDR3: CSVEDWGTGNYEQYF. The CDR3, as DNA: TGCAGCGTTGAAGATTGGGGGACAGGGAACTACGAGCAGTACTTC.

The rearrangement uses TRBV14 and TRBJ2-1, with TRBD2 identical over 12 bases. The CDR3 has 15 amino acids. Trimming took 3 bases from V and 6 from J; bases not matched to a gene: 3. Per the germline V gene, CDR1 is SGHDN and CDR2 is FVKESK. CDR3 sequence: CASSHWTSGINEQFF. The CDR3 DNA reads TGTGCCAGCAGCCACTGGACTAGCGGGATCAATGAGCAGTTCTTC.

The chain is built from TRBV6-4 and TRBJ1-1, with D possibly matching TRBD1 (5 bases). V was pared by 0 bases and J by 4 bases, with 12 bases between. Germline V CDR1 and CDR2: MRHNA, SNTAGT. CDR3 length equals 15 residues. CDR3 sequence reads: CASSDSIGGSTEAFF. The CDR3 region has the DNA TGTGCCAGCAGTGACTCGATTGGGGGTAGCACTGAAGCTTTCTTT.